This is a list of T cell receptor beta chains from one sample in a study of T cells after yellow fever vaccination. MiXCR, applied by TCRdb to the 5' RACE reads, yields one record per CDR3 protein. This table has under 500,000 distinct CDR3 sequences, under 20% appearing once. The material was PBMCs, obtained before the yellow fever booster vaccination. These receptors were obtained from a man aged 18 to 35 who received the YFV17D yellow fever vaccine. Both conserved end residues are part of each CDR3. A D gene is named only where the DNA matches it firmly. Not all rows give a size; the values are once, few, many and, for expanded clones, a class.

V	size	J	D	DNA	CDR3
TRBV5-1	NA	TRBJ1-2	NA	TGCGCCAGCAGTGACTGGGACGGTCTATATGGCTACACCTTC	CASSDWDGLYGYTF
TRBV5-1	many	TRBJ2-3	NA	TGCGCCAGCAGCTTGCGACGGGACACAGATACGCAGTATTTT	CASSLRRDTDTQYF
TRBV6-2/TRBV6-3	few	TRBJ2-2	TRBD1	TGTGCCAGCAGTTACGGCAGGGGGATCTCCGGGGAGCTGTTTTTT	CASSYGRGISGELFF
TRBV5-4	many	TRBJ2-7	TRBD2	TGTGCCAGCAGCGCAGCGGGGGGTCTCTCCTACGAGCAGTACTTC	CASSAAGGLSYEQYF
TRBV6-5	many	TRBJ1-2	NA	TGTGCCAGCGCCCCCTACGAGAGGGGCTTGGATGGCTACACCTTC	CASAPYERGLDGYTF
TRBV7-2	NA	TRBJ1-3	NA	TGTGCCAGCAGTCCGAGAACCAGGGTTGGTGGAAACACCATATATTTT	CASSPRTRVGGNTIYF
TRBV3-1	NA	TRBJ1-2	NA	TGTGCCAGCAGCCAAGAGTTTGGAGGGGGGGGCTATGGCTACACCTTC	CASSQEFGGGGYGYTF
TRBV20-1	few	TRBJ1-5	NA	TGCAGTGCCCGGCGAGTAAATCAGCCCCAGCATTTT	CSARRVNQPQHF
TRBV20-1	NA	TRBJ2-1	TRBD2	TGCAGTGCTATATCGTTTGGAGCGGGGGGAAATGGTGAGCAGTTCTTC	CSAISFGAGGNGEQFF
TRBV6-2/TRBV6-3	NA	TRBJ1-2	NA	TGTGCCAGCAGTTATCGGGGGAGGAACTATGGCTACACCTTC	CASSYRGRNYGYTF